Below are 6 T cell receptor beta chains sequenced from a single sample in a study of Ad26.COV2.S vaccination and SARS-CoV-2 variants. Treatment in this sample: roughly 20 received Ad26.COV2.S at low or high dose, single or two shots; about 5 received placebo; per-sample allocation not given. At day 63 after the first vaccine or placebo injection, samples were drawn. Sequenced by immunoSEQ multiplex PCR; TCRdb stores in-frame clones only, minus some. The data hold approximately 480,000 clones, with about 83% observed a single time. This specimen consisted of peripheral blood, obtained in a trial of Ad26.COV2.S vaccine versus placebo. The origin of the receptors is a person aged 18 to 59 who received the Ad26.COV2.S COVID-19 vaccine or a placebo.

In its sample, this clone was seen once. This rearrangement joins TRBV30 to TRBJ1-1; the D gene is possibly TRBD1 (6 bases). This CDR3 has 12 residues. V shed 0 bases and J shed 11 bases, with 13 bases lying between them. Germline V gene sequence: CDR1 GTSNPN, CDR2 SVGIG (reference sequence). Written as DNA, the CDR3 is TGTGCCTGGAGTGTTTTCACAGGGCGGGCTTTCTTT. This codes for CAWSVFTGRAFF.

This clone was seen at least ten times. The chain employs TRBV30 and TRBJ2-3; D remains unclear. V was clipped by 4 bases and J by 2 bases, with 22 bases between them. This CDR3 spans 17 amino acids. Germline CDR1 reads GTSNPN; CDR2 reads SVGIG (reference sequence). In DNA, the CDR3 is TGTGCCTGGACCCTCTTAGGTCTAGGACGTGACACAGATACGCAGTATTTT. Residues: CAWTLLGLGRDTDTQYF.

J is TRBJ1-1 and V is TRBV14; D is uncertain. V was pared by 1 base and J by 5 bases, with 11 bases between. This CDR3 contains 14 residues. In germline, CDR1 is SGHDN, CDR2 FVKESK. CDR3 sequence (DNA): TGTGCCAGCAGCCAAGTTCTGGGTGGGACTGAAGCTTTCTTT. Protein: CASSQVLGGTEAFF.

The chain is built from TRBV12-3 or TRBV12-4 and TRBJ1-1; unclear D gene. The CDR3 has 11 amino acids. Trimming removed 8 bases at V and 7 bases at J, with 11 bases between. DNA of the CDR3: TGTGCCAGCCGCTTCGGGTTTGAAGCTTTCTTT. Amino acid sequence: CASRFGFEAFF.

The rearrangement joins TRBV2 to TRBJ2-1; TRBD2 matches 9 bases. The CDR3 runs to 15 residues. CDR1 and CDR2 from the germline V gene are SNHLY and FYNNEI. V shed 6 bases, J shed 9 bases, and the junction held 12 bases outside the gene matches. This CDR3 reads CASRALSGRIGEQFF. In DNA form, the CDR3 reads TGTGCCAGCAGGGCCCTTAGCGGGAGAATCGGTGAGCAGTTCTTC.

This chain links TRBV9 with TRBJ2-4; TRBD1 matches at 9 bases. Germline V gene data show CDR1 as SGDLS and CDR2 as YYNGEE. J gave up 8 bases and V 4 bases, and 10 bases lay outside the gene matches. The CDR3 has 15 residues. CDR3: CASSPGMGQGDIQYF. Written as DNA, the CDR3 is TGTGCCAGCAGCCCGGGGATGGGACAGGGAGACATTCAGTACTTC.